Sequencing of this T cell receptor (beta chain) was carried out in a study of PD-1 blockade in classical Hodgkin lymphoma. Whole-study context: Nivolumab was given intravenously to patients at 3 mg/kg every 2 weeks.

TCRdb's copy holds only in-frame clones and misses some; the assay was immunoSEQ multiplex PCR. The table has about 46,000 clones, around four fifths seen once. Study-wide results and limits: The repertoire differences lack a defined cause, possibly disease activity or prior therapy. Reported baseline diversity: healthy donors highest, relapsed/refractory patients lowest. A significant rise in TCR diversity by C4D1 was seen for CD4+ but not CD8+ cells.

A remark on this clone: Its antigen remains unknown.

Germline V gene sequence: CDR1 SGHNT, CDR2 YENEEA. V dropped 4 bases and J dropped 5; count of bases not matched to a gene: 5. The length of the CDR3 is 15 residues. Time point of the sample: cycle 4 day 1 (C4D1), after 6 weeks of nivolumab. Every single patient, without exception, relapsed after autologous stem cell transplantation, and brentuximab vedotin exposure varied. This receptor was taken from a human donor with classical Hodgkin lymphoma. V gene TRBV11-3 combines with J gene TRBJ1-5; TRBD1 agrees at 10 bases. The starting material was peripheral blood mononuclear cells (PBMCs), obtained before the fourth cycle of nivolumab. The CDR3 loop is CASSSTGGGDQPQHF. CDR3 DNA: TGTGCCAGCAGCTCGACAGGGGGCGGAGATCAGCCCCAGCATTTT. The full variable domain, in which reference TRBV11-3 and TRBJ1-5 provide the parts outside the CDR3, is EAGVVQSPRYKIIEKKQPVAFWCNPISGHNTLYWYLQNLGQGPELLIRYENEEAVDDSQLPKDRFSAERLKGVDSTLKIQPAELGDSAVYLCASSSTGGGDQPQHFGDGTRLSIL.